Each of the 3 T cell receptor beta chains below was sequenced from the same sample in a study of cytomegalovirus exposure and HLA in healthy donors. The PCR had 60 Vbeta and 13 Jbeta primers. Profiled with immunoSEQ multiplex PCR; TCRdb holds only in-frame clones, not every one. The sample carries about 180,000 clones, around 77% recorded once. The sequenced material came from PBMCs. The receptors here all came from a man in his 60s in good health and CMV-seronegative.

The chain links TRBV4-3 to TRBJ2-5, with TRBD2 matching over 11 bases. Looked up from germline, CDR1 is LGHNA and CDR2 is YSLEER. V gave up 3 bases and J gave up 5 bases; unmatched junction bases: 2. The CDR3 contains 14 residues. The CDR3 sequence is CASSQTSGIETQYF. The CDR3 DNA reads TGCGCCAGCAGCCAGACTAGCGGGATTGAGACCCAGTACTTC.

On this clone itself: The same CDR3 also results from other DNA sequences found in this sample. The CDR3 loop is CASSLAGGTYNEQFF. The CDR3 DNA is TGTGCCAGCAGCTTAGCGGGAGGAACCTACAATGAGCAGTTCTTC. This chain joins TRBV7-2 and TRBJ2-1, with D possibly TRBD2 on 6 matching bases. Germline assignment: CDR1 SGHTA and CDR2 FQGNSA. The CDR3 sequence is 15 residues long. The germline V and J ends were trimmed by 0 bases and 2 bases, with 8 bases remaining between them.

The chain has TRBV28 and TRBJ2-7, with 9 bases identical to TRBD2. The V gene's germline CDR1 is MDHEN and CDR2 SYDVKM. Trimming cost V 10 bases and J 2 bases; bases outside gene matches: 6. CDR3 length equals 13 residues. The CDR3 region has the DNA TGTGCCACAAGGACTAGCGCGACCTACGAGCAGTACTTC. This sequence encodes CATRTSATYEQYF.